The next 28 T cell receptor beta chains were all read from a single sample in a study of T cells in Graves' hyperthyroidism and ophthalmopathy. The investigators amplified TCR beta CDR3 regions from RNA transcripts. An initial round of RT-PCR targeting the TCR CDR3 relied on the HTBI primer set. TCRdb ran MiXCR on the multiplex PCR reads and lists one entry per CDR3 protein. Altogether under 450,000 distinct CDR3 sequences are present, about a sixth being singletons, with the ten largest covering around 35%. The sample was blood. These receptors came from a young woman with Graves' hyperthyroidism that later progressed to Graves' ophthalmopathy.

This clonotype was counted a few times. The gene calls are TRBV29-1 and TRBJ2-3; 7 nucleotides align to TRBD1. V dropped 4 bases and J dropped 5; count of bases not matched to a gene: 3. The CDR3 is 12 residues long. Germline lookup yields CDR1 SQVTM and CDR2 ANQGSEA. The CDR3 DNA reads as TGCAGCGTTGCTAGGGGGCAAGATACGCAGTATTTT. Its protein product is CSVARGQDTQYF.

About this clonotype itself: Lacking the conserved final phenylalanine or tryptophan, this CDR3 likely reflects a read error. This chain uses TRBV6-2 or TRBV6-3 with TRBJ1-2; D is unresolved. Germline lookup yields CDR1 MNHEY and CDR2 SVGEGT. This CDR3 contains 12 residues. Trimming cost V 6 bases and J 4 bases, with 9 bases left between them. CDR3 nucleotides: TGTGCCAGCAGGATCGATCTCTATGGCTACACCCTC. It yields the protein CASRIDLYGYTL.

Only one count was recorded for this clonotype. A read error may be the cause here, since a much bigger clone is one base away. CDR3 region: CASSLRSWADTQHF. CDR3 DNA: TGTGCCAGCAGTTTAAGGTCCTGGGCAGATACGCAGCATTTT. The chain couples TRBV27 to TRBJ2-3; unclear D gene. Matching the DNA end better, TRBJ1-5 makes the J call doubtful. Germline CDR1 MNHEY, CDR2 SMNVEV (reference sequence). This CDR3 is built from 14 residues.

Many counts were recorded for this clonotype. J is TRBJ1-1 and V is TRBV6-1; D is ambiguous. CDR1 is MNHNS, CDR2 SASEGT, per germline. The length of the CDR3 is 14 residues. With 7 bases removed from V and 5 bases from J, the gap between germline ends came to 17 bases. The CDR3 region is CASTAITLGTEAFF. In DNA form, the CDR3 reads TGTGCCAGCACCGCGATCACTCTAGGGACTGAAGCTTTCTTT.

V gene TRBV9 combines with J gene TRBJ2-1; TRBD1 matches at 7 bases. Per the germline V gene, CDR1 is SGDLS and CDR2 is YYNGEE. Germline trimming cut 2 bases from V and 1 base from J; bases unmatched to any gene: 3. The CDR3 runs to 15 residues. The CDR3 spells CASSVSTGSYNEQFF. CDR3 sequence (DNA): TGTGCCAGCAGCGTCTCGACAGGGTCCTACAATGAGCAGTTCTTC.

This clonotype appeared a single time. The chain couples TRBV5-1 to TRBJ2-3, with D perhaps matching TRBD1 (5 bases). Germline CDR1 SGHRS, CDR2 YFSETQ. V lost 6 bases to trimming and J lost 2 bases, with 13 bases between them. The CDR3 loop spans 14 amino acids. The CDR3 spells CASTNDRPTDTQYF. DNA for the CDR3: TGCGCCAGCACCAATGACAGACCCACAGATACGCAGTATTTT.

CDR3 in DNA: TGTGCCAGCAGTTTCTCAACAAATCAGCCCCAGCATTTT. It translates to CASSFSTNQPQHF. The chain uses TRBV27 and TRBJ1-5, with D uncertain. Germline lookup yields CDR1 MNHEY and CDR2 SMNVEV (reference sequence). Between the trimmed V and J ends, which lost 3 bases and 4 bases, there was a span of 7 bases. The CDR3 loop spans 13 amino acids.

This clonotype was observed a handful of times. CDR3 in amino acids: CASSQDRGASGKQYF. The CDR3 DNA is TGCGCCAGCAGCCAAGATCGGGGAGCCTCGGGCAAGCAGTACTTC. The rearrangement joins TRBV4-1 to TRBJ2-7, with D tentatively TRBD2 (5 bases). The germline gives CDR1 MGHRA, CDR2 YSYEKL. Trimming took off 0 bases at V and 8 bases at J, with 17 bases between the two ends. The CDR3 sequence is 15 residues long.

This clonotype showed up just a few times. J is TRBJ2-2 and V is TRBV4-1; 7 bases align to TRBD1. Germline trimming cut 3 bases from V and 3 bases from J; bases unmatched to any gene: 7. Germline-derived CDR1 and CDR2 are MGHRA and YSYEKL. The CDR3 is 16 residues long. CDR3 residues: CASSQGDRADTGELFF. The CDR3 DNA follows: TGCGCCAGCAGCCAGGGGGACAGAGCTGACACCGGGGAGCTGTTTTTT.

Ten or more counts support this clonotype. DNA for the CDR3: TGTGCCAGCAGCTGGTCCGGGACAGAGAAAACAGATACGCAGTATTTT. This translates into CASSWSGTEKTDTQYF. This chain links TRBV13 with TRBJ2-3; 7 bases are shared with TRBD1. With V trimmed by 4 bases and J by 3 bases, 10 bases remained unmatched. The germline V gene encodes CDR1 PRHDT and CDR2 FYEKMQ (reference sequence). This CDR3 spans 16 amino acids.

This clonotype has at least ten counts. The chain uses TRBV20-1 and TRBJ2-7, with D hard to call. Germline V gene data show CDR1 as DFQATT and CDR2 as SNEGSKA (reference sequence). The V gene lost 2 bases and the J gene lost 2 bases, with 10 bases spanning the gap. This CDR3 region has 13 residues. The CDR3 DNA is TGCAGTGCTAGACCCCTGTTTACCTACGAGCAGTACTTC. Protein sequence: CSARPLFTYEQYF.

This clonotype was recorded at least ten times. CDR3 in amino acids: CASRGRTGFPITDTQYF. Written as DNA, the CDR3 is TGTGCCAGCAGGGGCCGGACAGGGTTCCCCATCACAGATACGCAGTATTTT. The chain recombines TRBV28 with TRBJ2-3; TRBD1 agrees at 8 bases. The CDR3 runs 17 residues. V trimming: 6 bases; J trimming: 2 bases; junction bases outside the gene matches: 13. In germline, CDR1 is MDHEN, CDR2 SYDVKM.

This clonotype was seen many times. The V call is TRBV27, the J call TRBJ2-1, with TRBD2 identical over 10 bases. Germline CDR1 is MNHEY and CDR2 is SMNVEV (reference sequence). The length of the CDR3 is 14 residues. The ends lost 2 bases at V and 6 bases at J; junction bases unmatched: 1. The CDR3 DNA reads TGTGCCAGCAGTTTACTAGCGGGAGTCAATGAGCAGTTCTTC. Its protein is CASSLLAGVNEQFF.

A note on this clonotype: A single base separates this from a much larger clone, so it may be a read error. The rearrangement uses TRBV6-2 or TRBV6-3 and TRBJ2-3; TRBD2 might be the D (6 bases). Germline values: CDR1 MNHEY, CDR2 SVGEGT. This CDR3 is built from 13 residues. The CDR3 reads CASIYRRGDTQYF. The CDR3 DNA sequence: TGTGCCAGCATTTACCGGCGGGGAGATACGCAGTATTTT.

This clonotype was observed many times. The rearrangement links TRBV3-1 to TRBJ2-3; 14 bases line up with TRBD2. Germline trimming cut 1 base from V and 0 bases from J; bases unmatched to any gene: 3. The CDR3 loop spans 18 amino acids. Germline CDR1 is LGHDT and CDR2 is YNNKEL (reference sequence). The CDR3: CASSQARLAGGSTDTQYF. The CDR3 DNA reads as TGTGCCAGCAGCCAAGCTCGACTAGCGGGAGGGAGCACAGATACGCAGTATTTT.

This clonotype was recorded many times. This sequence joins TRBV20-1 and TRBJ1-1; D not resolved. Germline CDR1 and CDR2: DFQATT and SNEGSKA (reference sequence). The CDR3 spans 13 residues. V gave up 2 bases and J gave up 5 bases, with 12 bases separating them. DNA for the CDR3: TGCAGTGCTAGACAAGGTCCAGTAACTGAAGCTTTCTTT. Protein: CSARQGPVTEAFF.

This clonotype was detected many times. V is TRBV7-9 and J is TRBJ2-7; unclear D gene. CDR3 length: 13 amino acids. Per the germline V gene, CDR1 is SEHNR and CDR2 is FQNEAQ (reference sequence). V was clipped by 3 bases and J by 6 bases, with 12 bases between them. The CDR3 loop reads CASSFELNAEQYF. The DNA for the CDR3 is TGTGCCAGCAGCTTCGAACTGAACGCCGAGCAGTACTTC.

This clonotype occurred a few times. The V call is TRBV15, the J call TRBJ1-4; D is unclear. Between the trimmed V and J ends, which lost 0 bases and 0 bases, there was a span of 5 bases. This CDR3 comprises 15 residues. Germline V gene lookup returns CDR1 LNHNV and CDR2 YYDKDF (reference sequence). The CDR3 DNA follows: TGTGCCACCAGCAGAGAGGCAACAACTAATGAAAAACTGTTTTTT. Translated, it gives CATSREATTNEKLFF.

V and J are TRBV7-9 and TRBJ1-2; D gene unclear. The CDR3 is made up of 15 amino acids. With 1 base removed from V and 4 bases from J, the gap between germline ends came to 13 bases. Germline V gene data show CDR1 as SEHNR and CDR2 as FQNEAQ (reference sequence). CDR3: CASSLEARQFYGYTF. In DNA form, the CDR3 reads TGTGCCAGCAGCTTAGAGGCACGGCAGTTCTATGGCTACACCTTC. Filled out from reference TRBV7-9 and TRBJ1-2, the complete variable domain reads DTGVSQNPRHKITKRGQNVTFRCDPISEHNRLYWYRQTLGQGPEFLTYFQNEAQLEKSRLLSDRFSAERPKGSFSTLEIQRTEQGDSAMYLCASSLEARQFYGYTFGSGTRLTVV.

This clonotype was seen many times. The chain couples TRBV12-3 or TRBV12-4 to TRBJ2-1; 12 nucleotides align to TRBD2. Trimming removed 1 base from V and 7 bases from J; junction bases left unmatched: 8. The CDR3 is 17 residues long. The CDR3 nucleotides are TGTGCCAGCAGTTTAGACCCCGGGACTAGCGGGCGTAATGAGCAGTTCTTC. As protein: CASSLDPGTSGRNEQFF.

The chain joins TRBV5-1 to TRBJ2-2; 10 nucleotides agree with TRBD1. CDR1 SGHRS and CDR2 YFSETQ come from the germline V gene. The CDR3 has 16 amino acids. V shed 5 bases, J shed 4 bases, and the junction held 8 bases outside the gene matches. The CDR3 DNA follows: TGCGCCAGCAGGAATACCGGACAGGGGGGCACCGGGGAGCTGTTTTTT. Its protein product is CASRNTGQGGTGELFF.

This clonotype showed up many times. The genes are TRBV27 and TRBJ2-5; D possibly uses TRBD1 or TRBD2 (5 bases each). Germline-derived CDR1 and CDR2 are MNHEY and SMNVEV (reference sequence). V lost 5 bases and J lost 1, with 14 bases in between. The length of the CDR3 is 15 residues. CDR3 in amino acids: CASSGEVGGQETQYF. The DNA of the CDR3 is TGTGCCAGCAGTGGGGAAGTTGGGGGCCAAGAGACCCAGTACTTC.

This clonotype was recorded at least ten times. The gene calls are TRBV10-3 and TRBJ2-2; 11 bases are shared with TRBD2. This CDR3 spans 15 amino acids. Per the germline V gene, CDR1 is ENHRY and CDR2 is SYGVKD. Unmatched junction bases numbered 2, after V lost 4 bases and J lost 4 bases. The CDR3 region has the DNA TGTGCCATCAGTGCTAGCGGGGGGATCACCGGGGAGCTGTTTTTT. This encodes CAISASGGITGELFF.

The table lists this clonotype with many counts. V gene TRBV19 combines with J gene TRBJ1-6; no reliable D call. The germline gives CDR1 LNHDA, CDR2 SQIVND (reference sequence). This CDR3 is built from 16 residues. V lost 2 bases, J lost 7 bases, and 15 bases lay in between. CDR3 sequence: CASSISAPAKNSPLHF. CDR3 DNA sequence: TGTGCCAGTAGTATATCGGCCCCGGCAAAGAATTCACCCCTCCACTTT.

Many counts were recorded for this clonotype. The chain carries TRBV20-1 and TRBJ2-1, with 10 positions matching TRBD2. The CDR3 covers 14 residues. Trimming took 3 bases from V and 8 from J; bases not matched to a gene: 7. Germline V gene data show CDR1 as DFQATT and CDR2 as SNEGSKA (reference sequence). The CDR3 DNA reads TGCAGTGCTAGGCTAGCGGGAGAGGTATATGAGCAGTTCTTC. This codes for CSARLAGEVYEQFF.

There are many counts of this clonotype. This chain uses TRBV28 with TRBJ1-2; no firm D call. Germline CDR1 MDHEN, CDR2 SYDVKM. CDR3 size: 12 residues. Trimming stripped 2 bases from V and 3 bases from J, with 4 bases between. The CDR3 bases are TGTGCCAGCAGTTTAAAGCACTATGGCTACACCTTC. Protein product: CASSLKHYGYTF.

This clonotype was picked up many times. The chain joins TRBV27 to TRBJ2-3; TRBD2 agrees at 8 bases. Germline V lookup: CDR1 MNHEY, CDR2 SMNVEV (reference sequence). The CDR3 covers 19 residues. Germline trimming cut 5 bases from V and 5 bases from J; bases unmatched to any gene: 21. The CDR3 loop is CASSPQGPSAGVSRDTQYF. In DNA form, the CDR3 reads TGTGCCAGCAGTCCGCAAGGGCCTTCAGCGGGAGTTTCTAGAGATACGCAGTATTTT.

The CDR3 DNA reads as TGTGCCAGCAGTGAGTTGGGGACACTCTACGAGCAGTACTTC. Its protein is CASSELGTLYEQYF. The gene calls are TRBV6-1 and TRBJ2-7, with D maybe TRBD1 (6 bases). Germline lookup yields CDR1 MNHNS and CDR2 SASEGT. CDR3 length equals 14 residues. V lost 3 bases, J lost 3 bases, and 12 bases lay in between.